These T cell receptor beta chains were read from a single sample in a study of blood T cells in healthy people across ages. MiXCR, run by TCRdb on the 5' RACE reads, gives a single entry per CDR3 protein. The sample comprises 1.2 million to 1.5 million distinct CDR3 sequences, around 59% of which are singletons, and 6.7% rests with the top ten. Input material: blood. The origin of the receptors is a man aged 18-30 years in good health. Each CDR3 is given with its conserved first and last residue. A D gene is named only where the DNA matches it firmly. Where a row states a size, it is once, few, many or the class of an expanded clone; other rows omit it.

V	D	J	size	DNA	CDR3
TRBV4-1	TRBD2	TRBJ2-1	NA	TGCGCCAGCAGCCCGTTAGCGGGGGTACCCTACAATGAGCAGTTCTTC	CASSPLAGVPYNEQFF
TRBV27	NA	TRBJ2-7	NA	TGTGCCAGCGGGGTGAGGGGTTACGAGCAGTACTTC	CASGVRGYEQYF
TRBV4-1	NA	TRBJ2-2	once	TGCGCCAGCGGCCAATACCGTGGACAAGACACCGGGGAGCTGTTTTTT	CASGQYRGQDTGELFF
TRBV4-1	NA	TRBJ1-2	NA	TGCGCCAGCAGCCAAGAGCTGACAGCCGATGGCTACACCTTC	CASSQELTADGYTF
TRBV4-2	NA	TRBJ2-3	NA	TGTGCCAGCAGCCAAGATCTGGCGGGGCGGGGAGATACGCAGTATTTT	CASSQDLAGRGDTQYF
TRBV5-1	TRBD1	TRBJ2-6	NA	TGCGCCAGCAGCCCGAGGACAGGGGGCTTTGCTGGGGCCAACGTCCTGACTTTC	CASSPRTGGFAGANVLTF
TRBV7-2	NA	TRBJ2-1	NA	TGTGCCAGCAGCGTAGCTAAGGCTAACAATGAGCAGTTCTTC	CASSVAKANNEQFF
TRBV2	NA	TRBJ1-2	once	TGTGCCAGCAGTGCCGACAAGGGTCCCATGAGAGGTGGCTACACCTTC	CASSADKGPMRGGYTF
TRBV20-1	TRBD1	TRBJ2-5	NA	TGCAGTGCTAGAGGTCATGTCCGGGACAGCCTTGTTAAGACCCAGTACTTC	CSARGHVRDSLVKTQYF
TRBV6-2/TRBV6-3	TRBD1	TRBJ1-5	few	TGTGCCAGCAGTTACCCGACAGGGGTCCGGGACCAGCCCCAGCATTTT	CASSYPTGVRDQPQHF
TRBV7-6	TRBD2	TRBJ2-3	NA	TGTGCCAGCAGCCCGGGACTAGCGGGATCTACCACAGATACGCAGTATTTT	CASSPGLAGSTTDTQYF
TRBV7-8	TRBD2	TRBJ2-7	NA	TGTGCCAGCAGCTTAGGGGGGACTAGCGGAGTCTCCTACGAGCAGTACTTC	CASSLGGTSGVSYEQYF
TRBV4-1	NA	TRBJ2-7	NA	TGCGCCAGCAGCCAAACGGGGAGCTCCTACAATGAGCAGTACTTC	CASSQTGSSYNEQYF
TRBV11-2	NA	TRBJ2-3	NA	TGTGCCAGCACCGCCCAGGGGCTTGCAGATACGCAGTATTTT	CASTAQGLADTQYF
TRBV12-3/TRBV12-4	NA	TRBJ1-5	NA	TGTGCCAGCAGTTTACGTGGGGGTGGCAATCAGCCCCAGCATTTT	CASSLRGGGNQPQHF
TRBV10-3	TRBD1	TRBJ1-6	NA	TGTGCCATCAGCCGGGACAGGGCTTCTTATAATTCACCCCTCCACTTT	CAISRDRASYNSPLHF
TRBV7-8	NA	TRBJ1-2	once	TGTGCCAGCAGCTTGGCGGGCAGGGGAAGTTGGGATGGCTACACCTTC	CASSLAGRGSWDGYTF
TRBV11-2	NA	TRBJ2-7	NA	TGTGCCAGCAGCTTAGCTCGCGGGACCACTTACGAGCAGTACTTC	CASSLARGTTYEQYF
TRBV6-2/TRBV6-3	TRBD1	TRBJ2-3	NA	TGTGCCAGCAGAGGACAGGGGGCGATGGCAGATACGCAGTATTTT	CASRGQGAMADTQYF
TRBV20-1	TRBD2	TRBJ2-5	NA	TGCAGTGCTAGAGATTATAGGGCTAGCGGGGGAGAAGAGACCCAGTACTTC	CSARDYRASGGEETQYF
TRBV20-1	TRBD2	TRBJ2-5	NA	TGCAGTGCTATACTAGCGGGAAAAGAGACCCAGTACTTC	CSAILAGKETQYF
TRBV3-1	NA	TRBJ2-1	NA	TGTGCCAGCAGCCACAGGAACAATGAGCAGTTCTTC	CASSHRNNEQFF
TRBV15	NA	TRBJ2-7	once	TGTGCCACCAGCAGAGAGGGGGCCACGAGGGACGAGCAGTACTTC	CATSREGATRDEQYF
TRBV27	TRBD1	TRBJ1-4	NA	TGTGCCAGCAGGACAGGGGGTAATACTAATGAAAAACTGTTTTTT	CASRTGGNTNEKLFF
TRBV20-1	NA	TRBJ1-3	once	TGCAGTGCTAGAGACGACAGGCTAACCCGAAACACCATATATTTT	CSARDDRLTRNTIYF
TRBV7-9	NA	TRBJ2-5	NA	TGTGCCAGCAGCTATTTCCAGGGTGACTGGGAAGAGACCCAGTACTTC	CASSYFQGDWEETQYF
TRBV10-3	NA	TRBJ2-7	NA	TGTGCCATCAGTGAGACGCTCCCCGGAGAGATCCAGTACTTC	CAISETLPGEIQYF
TRBV6-1	TRBD2	TRBJ2-3	NA	TGTGCCACGCGACTAGCGGGAGGCCGAAGACGCACAGATACGCAGTATTTT	CATRLAGGRRRTDTQYF
TRBV7-2	NA	TRBJ2-7	NA	TGTGCCAGCAGCTTATTGCAGGGAAGGTCCTACGAGCAGTACTTC	CASSLLQGRSYEQYF
TRBV5-1	TRBD2	TRBJ2-1	NA	TGCGCCAGCAGCCCCGGGACTAGCGGCGCGAATGAGCAGTTCTTC	CASSPGTSGANEQFF
TRBV4-2	TRBD2	TRBJ2-1	NA	TGTGCCAGCAGCCAAGAATTCGCGGGGGTTTATGAGCAGTTCTTC	CASSQEFAGVYEQFF
TRBV29-1	NA	TRBJ1-1	NA	TGCAGCGTTGGACACGGATCTGAAGCTTTCTTT	CSVGHGSEAFF
TRBV3-1	NA	TRBJ2-5	NA	TGTGCCAGCAGCCAAGAAGGCCTACCAGGGCAGTACTTC	CASSQEGLPGQYF
TRBV20-1	TRBD1	TRBJ1-2	NA	TGCAGTGCTAGCCGGGACAGGGAACAGGACACCTTC	CSASRDREQDTF
TRBV6-6	NA	TRBJ2-3	NA	TGTGCCAGCAGTTACTCGCGACTCACCACAGATACGCAGTATTTT	CASSYSRLTTDTQYF
TRBV25-1	TRBD1	TRBJ2-3	NA	TGTGCCAGCAGTTCCCGGACAGGGAACACGCAGTATTTT	CASSSRTGNTQYF
TRBV27	NA	TRBJ2-1	few	TGTGCCAGCAGTTGGGACGGCAGCTCCTACAATGAGCAGTTCTTC	CASSWDGSSYNEQFF
TRBV6-2/TRBV6-3	TRBD1	TRBJ1-2	NA	TGTGCCAGCAGTATTACCGGGACAGGGGCAGGCTACACCTTC	CASSITGTGAGYTF
TRBV4-1	NA	TRBJ2-3	once	TGCGCCAGCAGCCAAGATAAACAACAGGGCCATACGCAGTATTTT	CASSQDKQQGHTQYF
TRBV2	TRBD2	TRBJ2-5	few	TGTGCCACCCTGGAGACTAGCGGAAAAGAGACCCAGTACTTC	CATLETSGKETQYF
TRBV6-5	TRBD2	TRBJ2-5	few	TGTGCCAGCAGTTCCACACTAGCGGGGAAAGAGACCCAGTACTTC	CASSSTLAGKETQYF
TRBV4-2	NA	TRBJ1-2	NA	TGTGCCAGCAGCCAAGATGGGGGTGGACGGGGTAGAAGCTATGACTACACCTTC	CASSQDGGGRGRSYDYTF
TRBV4-1	NA	TRBJ2-3	NA	TGCGCCAGCAGCCAAGATGTAACGTTAACAGATACGCAGTATTTT	CASSQDVTLTDTQYF
TRBV29-1	NA	TRBJ1-1	few	TGCAGCGTTGCGCCGGGGGCTGAAGCTTTCTTT	CSVAPGAEAFF
TRBV4-2	TRBD1	TRBJ2-3	NA	TGTGCCAGCAGCCAAGCCCCGGGACAGGGGGCAGATACGCAGTATTTT	CASSQAPGQGADTQYF